Presented here are 18 T cell receptor beta chains from one specimen sequenced in a study of blood T cells in healthy people across ages (dated by TCRdb to the mid-2010s). The library was generated by 5' RACE. A second PCR of about 6 to 11 cycles was performed with a sample-barcoded 5' primer and a J-beta primer mix. The raw public data were reprocessed by TCRdb itself: fastp quality trimming at Q25, MiXCR clonotype calling, in-frame beta chains only. Identical CDR3 protein sequences are pooled into one entry, listed with their most common genes and DNA. Across this sample there are over 1,500,000 distinct CDR3 sequences, with about 39% seen only once. Together, the top ten hold 20% to 25% of the sample. What was sequenced was blood. These receptors came from a human donor in good health.

V and J are TRBV27 and TRBJ1-4; D remains ambiguous. The length of the CDR3 is 13 residues. Germline lookup yields CDR1 MNHEY and CDR2 SMNVEV (reference sequence). The V end was cut by 5 bases, the J end by 3 bases, with 7 bases between. The CDR3 DNA sequence: TGTGCCAGCAGTCGGGCCTCTAATGAAAAACTGTTTTTT. The encoded protein is CASSRASNEKLFF.

The table lists this clonotype with a few counts. The chain recombines TRBV7-9 with TRBJ1-1; no firm D call. Trimming left V 8 bases short and J 0 bases short, with 13 bases between. Germline V gene sequence: CDR1 SEHNR, CDR2 FQNEAQ (reference sequence). The CDR3 sequence is 14 residues long. In nucleotides, the CDR3 is TGTGCCAGCCGCCCTGACAATATGAACACTGAAGCTTTCTTT. The encoded protein is CASRPDNMNTEAFF.

This clonotype appeared a few times. The V gene is TRBV7-3, the J gene TRBJ1-1; D perhaps matches TRBD1 (6 bases). Germline CDR1 is SGHTA and CDR2 is FQGTGA. Trimming removed 4 bases at V and 9 bases at J, with 12 bases between. The CDR3 runs 12 residues. The CDR3 nucleotides are TGTGCCAGCAGCTCCGAACAGGGTAAAGCTTTCTTT. It codes for CASSSEQGKAFF.

The chain carries TRBV7-2 and TRBJ1-6, with 7 bases fitting TRBD1. The CDR3 totals 16 residues. Germline CDR1 reads SGHTA; CDR2 reads FQGNSA. Trimming removed 3 bases from V and 9 bases from J; junction bases left unmatched: 11. CDR3 residues: CASSFSPGGIFSPLHF. The CDR3, as DNA: TGTGCCAGCAGCTTCTCACCAGGGGGTATTTTTTCACCCCTCCACTTT. Variable domain in full (rest from reference TRBV7-2 and TRBJ1-6): GAGVSQSPSNKVTEKGKDVELRCDPISGHTALYWYRQSLGQGLEFLIYFQGNSAPDKSGLPSDRFSAERTGGSVSTLTIQRTQQEDSAVYLCASSFSPGGIFSPLHFGNGTRLTVT.

Concerning this clonotype: Since the CDR3 does not end with the conserved phenylalanine or tryptophan, this likely comes from a read error. This chain connects TRBV2 to TRBJ2-5; tentative D call: TRBD1 (6 bases). The CDR3 contains 13 residues. The V gene's germline CDR1 is SNHLY and CDR2 FYNNEI. V gave up 9 bases and J gave up 4 bases, with 15 bases separating them. The CDR3 coding sequence is TGTGCCAGTAAACAGGGTGGGGTAGAGACCCAGTACTTA. Its protein product is CASKQGGVETQYL.

In regard to this clonotype: It may be a read error: a sequence one base away is much more abundant. The chain is built from TRBV29-1 and TRBJ2-7, with TRBD1 identical over 8 bases. CDR1 is SQVTM, CDR2 ANQGSEA, per germline. J was trimmed by 3 bases and V by 4 bases; bases with no gene match: 11. The CDR3 is 15 amino acids. CDR3 bases: TGCAGCGTTGTAAGAAGGACAGGGTATAGCTACGAGCAGTACTTC. Its protein is CSVVRRTGYSYEQYF.

Only a few counts were recorded for this clonotype. The chain is built from TRBV24-1 and TRBJ2-1; TRBD2 might be the D (5 bases). Looked up from germline, CDR1 is KGHDR and CDR2 is SFDVKD. Trimming cost V 3 bases and J 9 bases, with 14 bases left between them. CDR3 length: 14 residues. The chain's CDR3 is CATSDLASGGEQFF. DNA for the CDR3: TGTGCCACCAGTGATCTAGCCTCCGGAGGTGAGCAGTTCTTC.

This clonotype has more than one count but fewer than ten. The chain couples TRBV5-1 to TRBJ1-6, with D possibly TRBD1 on 5 matching bases. The germline CDR1 and CDR2 sequences are SGHRS and YFSETQ. The CDR3 extends over 16 amino acids. V lost 5 bases, J lost 6 bases, and 18 bases lay in between. The CDR3 protein is CASSLSGPGGNSPLHF. In nucleotides, the CDR3 is TGCGCCAGCAGTTTATCAGGGCCGGGAGGTAATTCACCCCTCCACTTT.

The CDR3 DNA follows: TGTGCCAGCACCGGGGTTGGGCTAGGGTACGAGCAGTACTTC. This gives the protein CASTGVGLGYEQYF. This chain joins TRBV25-1 and TRBJ2-7; tentatively, D is TRBD2 (5 bases). From germline, CDR1 is MGHDK and CDR2 SYGVNS. The CDR3 length is 14 residues. Trimming shortened V by 7 bases and J by 4 bases, and 17 bases separated the two germline ends.

The gene calls are TRBV4-2 and TRBJ1-1; the D is unclear. This CDR3 region has 16 residues. Germline V gene sequence: CDR1 LGHNA, CDR2 YNFKEQ. V was clipped by 0 bases and J by 2 bases, with 13 bases between them. The CDR3 coding sequence is TGTGCCAGCAGCCAAGATCCTCACAGCCGAAACACTGAAGCTTTCTTT. As protein: CASSQDPHSRNTEAFF.

The chain has TRBV29-1 and TRBJ2-5, with D maybe TRBD1 (7 bases). The CDR3 contains 14 residues. Deletions cut 3 bases from V and 5 bases from J, with 16 bases between. CDR1 is SQVTM and CDR2 is ANQGSEA in the germline V gene. Here the CDR3 reads CSVDRGGGWETQYF. CDR3 coding DNA: TGCAGCGTTGACCGTGGAGGGGGCTGGGAGACCCAGTACTTC.

The chain has TRBV15 and TRBJ1-2; TRBD1 agrees at 8 bases. Per germline, CDR1 LNHNV and CDR2 YYDKDF (reference sequence). The CDR3 is 13 residues long. Trimming removed 9 bases from V and 3 bases from J; junction bases left unmatched: 6. CDR3 coding DNA: TGTGCCACTACGGGACAGGCGGACTATGGCTACACCTTC. Its translation: CATTGQADYGYTF. Looking up the rest from reference TRBV15 and TRBJ1-2 gives the full variable domain: DAMVIQNPRYQVTQFGKPVTLSCSQTLNHNVMYWYQQKSSQAPKLLFHYYDKDFNNEADTPDNFQSRRPNTSFCFLDIRSPGLGDTAMYLCATTGQADYGYTFGSGTRLTVV.

The sample holds one count of this clonotype. The rearrangement joins TRBV2 to TRBJ2-7, with D uncertain. Looked up from germline, CDR1 is SNHLY and CDR2 is FYNNEI. With 2 bases removed from V and 6 bases from J, the gap between germline ends came to 8 bases. This CDR3 has 12 residues. The CDR3 DNA sequence: TGTGCCAGCAGTGAAACTCCCTTCGAGCAGTACTTC. Translated, it gives CASSETPFEQYF.

The table lists this clonotype with a count of one. This chain links TRBV29-1 with TRBJ1-3; D is uncertain. Trimming took 6 bases from V and 5 from J, leaving 14 bases between them. Per the germline V gene, CDR1 is SQVTM and CDR2 is ANQGSEA. This CDR3 is 13 amino acids long. This chain's CDR3 is CSVEKGGRNTIYF. CDR3 sequence (DNA): TGCAGCGTAGAGAAAGGAGGGAGAAACACCATATATTTT. The complete variable domain, with remaining parts taken from reference TRBV29-1 and TRBJ1-3, reads SAVISQKPSRDICQRGTSLTIQCQVDSQVTMMFWYRQQPGQSLTLIATANQGSEATYESGFVIDKFPISRPNLTFSTLTVSNMSPEDSSIYLCSVEKGGRNTIYFGEGSWLTVV.

This chain connects TRBV11-3 to TRBJ2-4; D unclear. V was trimmed by 5 bases and J by 3 bases, leaving 20 bases between them. Germline V gene sequence: CDR1 SGHNT, CDR2 YENEEA. The CDR3 runs 17 residues. The CDR3 region has the DNA TGTGCCAGCAGCCCCTACAGTGAGGCTAGTGGCAAAAACATTCAGTACTTC. Translating gives CASSPYSEASGKNIQYF.

Of note for this clonotype: The germline gene is not matched at one end of the junction; a read error may be the cause. This chain connects TRBV14 to TRBJ2-7; D gene uncertain. In germline, CDR1 is SGHDN, CDR2 FVKESK. This CDR3 has 14 residues. For the CDR3, the DNA is TGCGTCAGCAGCCAAATAAAAGGAAACTACGAGCAGTACTTC. It codes for CVSSQIKGNYEQYF.

This chain uses TRBV15 with TRBJ2-3; D gene ambiguous. The CDR3 runs to 19 residues. In germline, CDR1 is LNHNV, CDR2 YYDKDF (reference sequence). The germline V and J ends were trimmed by 0 bases and 1 base, with 20 bases remaining between them. DNA of the CDR3: TGTGCCACCAGCAGAGATCGCATAATTCGACTTCTCGGCACAGATACGCAGTATTTT. This codes for CATSRDRIIRLLGTDTQYF.

This clonotype has a handful of counts. The gene calls are TRBV20-1 and TRBJ2-2; possibly TRBD1 or TRBD2 for D (7 bases each). Trimming shortened V by 2 bases and J by 0 bases, and 10 bases separated the two germline ends. Germline CDR1 reads DFQATT; CDR2 reads SNEGSKA (reference sequence). CDR3 length: 15 amino acids. The CDR3 here is CSARQGGPNTGELFF. The DNA for the CDR3 is TGCAGTGCTAGACAGGGGGGGCCGAACACCGGGGAGCTGTTTTTT.